A single sample gave rise to the 28 T cell receptor beta chains below, sequenced in a study of blood T cell repertoires in COVID-19. Only in-frame clones appear in the TCRdb table, and some are missing; sequencing was by immunoSEQ multiplex PCR. The sample holds about 100,000 clones; approximately 70% are singletons and the top ten take 5% to 6.5%. Sequencing was performed on peripheral blood. These receptors were taken from a man older than 75 with acute or convalescent COVID-19.

In its sample, this clone was seen a few times. V is TRBV6-6 and J is TRBJ1-2, with 7 bases fitting TRBD1. The CDR3 has 14 amino acids. The trim removed 6 bases at V and 6 bases at J, leaving 10 bases unmatched. Germline V gene sequence: CDR1 MNHNY, CDR2 SVGAGI (reference sequence). The CDR3 coding sequence is TGTGCCAGCAGAGACTCAGGGGGTTGGGATGGCTACACCTTC. Its translation is CASRDSGGWDGYTF.

V gene TRBV7-2 combines with J gene TRBJ1-6; 8 bases fit TRBD1. Germline-derived CDR1 and CDR2 are SGHTA and FQGNSA. The CDR3 is 15 residues long. V shed 4 bases, J shed 10 bases, and the junction held 9 bases outside the gene matches. CDR3 residues: CASSSTTGVGSPLHF. DNA of the CDR3: TGTGCCAGCAGCTCGACGACAGGGGTAGGGTCACCCCTCCACTTT.

The chain links TRBV4-3 to TRBJ2-1; 7 bases map to TRBD2. The CDR3 has 15 amino acids. Per germline, CDR1 LGHNA and CDR2 YSLEER. V dropped 0 bases and J dropped 15; count of bases not matched to a gene: 14. CDR3 residues: CASSQDRSFSGDRFF. As DNA, the CDR3 is TGCGCCAGCAGCCAAGATCGCTCGTTCAGCGGGGATCGGTTCTTC.

The chain employs TRBV15 and TRBJ2-7; TRBD2 might be the D (5 bases). Germline CDR1 is LNHNV and CDR2 is YYDKDF (reference sequence). V was cut by 0 bases and J by 3 bases, with 6 bases left in between. The CDR3 contains 13 residues. CDR3 DNA sequence: TGTGCCACCAGCAGAGACGCGGGCTACGAGCAGTACTTC. Its protein is CATSRDAGYEQYF.

This chain links TRBV7-2 with TRBJ2-1; the match to TRBD2 covers 7 bases. The V gene end was trimmed by 3 bases and the J gene end by 4 bases; junction bases not matched to a gene: 6. The CDR3 consists of 15 residues. Germline CDR1 reads SGHTA; CDR2 reads FQGNSA. DNA for the CDR3: TGTGCCAGCAGCTTCGAGCGGGGTTCGTACAATGAGCAGTTCTTC. Amino acids: CASSFERGSYNEQFF.

The chain is built from TRBV6-5 and TRBJ2-7; tentative D call: TRBD1 (5 bases). V was clipped by 5 bases and J by 0 bases, with 11 bases between them. The CDR3 has 14 amino acids. The germline V gene has CDR1 MNHEY and CDR2 SVGAGI. In DNA form, the CDR3 reads TGTGCCAGCAGTACTAACAGGTTCTCCTACGAGCAGTACTTC. Its protein is CASSTNRFSYEQYF.

In its sample, this clone was seen a few times. The chain joins TRBV13 to TRBJ2-5; TRBD1 matches 7 bases. Germline V CDR1 and CDR2: PRHDT, FYEKMQ (reference sequence). V gave up 2 bases and J gave up 2 bases; unmatched junction bases: 5. The CDR3 runs 15 residues. This CDR3 is CASSLYLDRQETQYF. The CDR3 bases are TGTGCCAGCAGCTTATATCTGGACAGGCAAGAGACCCAGTACTTC.

The chain carries TRBV5-1 and TRBJ1-2; the match to TRBD1 covers 9 bases. The J segment lost 9 bases and the V segment lost 4 bases, leaving 7 bases of the junction unmatched. The germline gives CDR1 SGHRS, CDR2 YFSETQ. This CDR3 has 13 residues. CDR3 DNA: TGCGCCAGCAGCCTGGGACAGGGCGTAAGCTACACCTTC. Translating gives CASSLGQGVSYTF.

The chain carries TRBV6-5 and TRBJ2-7, with a tentative D call TRBD1 (5 bases). The CDR3 extends over 13 amino acids. Germline V CDR1 and CDR2: MNHEY, SVGAGI. The V gene lost 6 bases and the J gene lost 2 bases, with 11 bases spanning the gap. CDR3 sequence: CASRPDTTYEQYF. The DNA for the CDR3 is TGTGCCAGCAGACCGGACACAACCTACGAGCAGTACTTC.

This clone was seen once. V gene TRBV7-9 combines with J gene TRBJ2-3; a weak D match, TRBD1 (6 bases). The CDR3 is made up of 14 amino acids. Germline CDR1 is SEHNR and CDR2 is FQNEAQ (reference sequence). V was clipped by 5 bases and J by 6 bases, with 15 bases between them. Written as DNA, the CDR3 is TGTGCCAGCAGCCTCATCAGGGGTGGGGATACGCAGTATTTT. Protein product: CASSLIRGGDTQYF.

The chain links TRBV5-1 to TRBJ2-3, with D possibly matching TRBD2 (6 bases). CDR1 SGHRS and CDR2 YFSETQ come from the germline V gene. The V gene lost 0 bases and the J gene lost 3 bases, with 14 bases spanning the gap. The CDR3 runs to 16 residues. This CDR3 reads CASSLGFGGTTDTQYF. The CDR3 DNA reads as TGCGCCAGCAGCTTGGGGTTTGGCGGGACTACAGATACGCAGTATTTT.

V and J are TRBV7-3 and TRBJ2-3; D is ambiguous. This CDR3 contains 13 residues. V lost 2 bases and J lost 4, with 7 bases in between. Germline CDR1 reads SGHTA; CDR2 reads FQGTGA. The CDR3 loop is CASSLELPDTQYF. In nucleotides, the CDR3 is TGTGCCAGCAGCTTAGAGCTGCCAGATACGCAGTATTTT.

This clone was seen a handful of times. This specimen includes other DNA sequences encoding the same CDR3. The genes are TRBV9 and TRBJ2-3; possible D gene TRBD2, 6 bases. The CDR3 is 15 amino acids. Deletions cut 4 bases from V and 3 bases from J, with 15 bases between. The germline gives CDR1 SGDLS, CDR2 YYNGEE. CDR3 loop: CASSPRGAGTDTQYF. The CDR3, as DNA: TGTGCCAGCAGCCCTCGAGGTGCGGGAACAGATACGCAGTATTTT.

This chain joins TRBV2 and TRBJ1-1; the D gene is possibly TRBD1 (5 bases). In germline, CDR1 is SNHLY, CDR2 FYNNEI. V was cut by 7 bases and J by 4 bases, with 19 bases left in between. The CDR3 is made up of 15 amino acids. CDR3 sequence reads: CASNLAGVGGTEAFF. Here the CDR3 DNA reads TGTGCCAGCAATCTCGCGGGGGTTGGGGGCACTGAAGCTTTCTTT.

V and J are TRBV5-1 and TRBJ1-1; 8 bases match TRBD1. The CDR3 runs to 13 residues. Germline CDR1 and CDR2: SGHRS and YFSETQ. V shed 6 bases, J shed 7 bases, and the junction held 8 bases outside the gene matches. The CDR3 reads CASTDRGLGEAFF. CDR3 DNA: TGCGCCAGCACCGACAGGGGATTGGGTGAAGCTTTCTTT. The entire variable domain, with the rest obtained from reference TRBV5-1 and TRBJ1-1, is as follows: KAGVTQTPRYLIKTRGQQVTLSCSPISGHRSVSWYQQTPGQGLQFLFEYFSETQRNKGNFPGRFSGRQFSNSRSEMNVSTLELGDSALYLCASTDRGLGEAFFGQGTRLTVV.

The CDR3 loop reads CASSPRSGRGGDTQYF. The CDR3 DNA reads TGTGCCAGCAGCCCCCGGAGCGGGAGGGGTGGAGATACGCAGTATTTT. This rearrangement joins TRBV9 to TRBJ2-3; 10 bases are a match to TRBD2. The CDR3 runs to 16 residues. Germline V CDR1 and CDR2: SGDLS, YYNGEE. V dropped 4 bases and J dropped 5; count of bases not matched to a gene: 10.

In nucleotides, the CDR3 is TGTGCCAGCTCGAGGAACTCTGGAAACACCATATATTTT. It codes for CASSRNSGNTIYF. The genes are TRBV6-5 and TRBJ1-3, with D hard to call. CDR1 and CDR2 from the germline V gene are MNHEY and SVGAGI. V lost 8 bases and J lost 0, with 8 bases in between. The CDR3 spans 13 residues.

The chain links TRBV24-1 to TRBJ2-1, with D tentatively TRBD1 (5 bases). Germline V gene sequence: CDR1 KGHDR, CDR2 SFDVKD. V lost 4 bases and J lost 0, with 12 bases in between. The CDR3 runs to 16 residues. The CDR3 sequence is CATSEGDSRSYNEQFF. The CDR3 bases are TGTGCCACCAGTGAGGGTGACAGCCGCTCCTACAATGAGCAGTTCTTC.

The V and J genes are TRBV28 and TRBJ1-6; D is possibly TRBD1 (6 bases). Germline CDR1 reads MDHEN; CDR2 reads SYDVKM. V lost 4 bases, J lost 10 bases, and 8 bases lay in between. This CDR3 contains 12 residues. CDR3 DNA sequence: TGTGCCAGCAGTTCAGGGGACTCACCCCTCCACTTT. This gives the protein CASSSGDSPLHF.

This clone was counted a few times. V gene TRBV7-2 combines with J gene TRBJ2-7, with 9 bases matching TRBD1. Germline assignment: CDR1 SGHTA and CDR2 FQGNSA. The CDR3 extends over 15 amino acids. V dropped 6 bases and J dropped 3; count of bases not matched to a gene: 9. CDR3 coding DNA: TGTGCCAGCAGGCAAGGGACAGGGTCGTTCTACGAGCAGTACTTC. This encodes CASRQGTGSFYEQYF.

This clone occurred many times. The chain carries TRBV6-2 or TRBV6-3 and TRBJ1-1; D gene ambiguous. The CDR3 has 17 residues. The V gene's germline CDR1 is MNHEY and CDR2 SVGEGT. V was shortened by 5 bases and J by 0 bases, with 19 bases between the two germline ends. CDR3 coding DNA: TGTGCCAGCAGTCCCCCGAGACGAGGTTGGATGAACACTGAAGCTTTCTTT. Amino acids: CASSPPRRGWMNTEAFF.

The table lists this clone with many counts. This rearrangement joins TRBV27 to TRBJ2-6; D gene uncertain. With 3 bases removed from V and 4 bases from J, the gap between germline ends came to 13 bases. Germline CDR1 and CDR2: MNHEY and SMNVEV (reference sequence). The CDR3 extends over 16 amino acids. CDR3 region: CASSFLDSPGANVLTF. CDR3 sequence (DNA): TGTGCCAGCAGTTTCCTCGACTCTCCCGGGGCCAACGTCCTGACTTTC.

The chain has TRBV24-1 and TRBJ2-6; 9 nucleotides agree with TRBD1. CDR1 and CDR2 (germline): KGHDR, SFDVKD. V dropped 5 bases and J dropped 2; count of bases not matched to a gene: 6. The CDR3 consists of 17 residues. DNA of the CDR3: TGTGCCACCAGTGGGGGGACAGGGCTCGCTGGGGCCAACGTCCTGACTTTC. Translation: CATSGGTGLAGANVLTF.

This chain connects TRBV9 to TRBJ1-1; D is unresolved. CDR3 length: 17 amino acids. V was pared by 1 base and J by 4 bases, with 20 bases between. Germline V gives CDR1 SGDLS, CDR2 YYNGEE. CDR3 sequence: CASSVKNPPSGSTEAFF. The CDR3 DNA reads TGTGCCAGCAGCGTAAAAAACCCCCCCTCGGGAAGCACTGAAGCTTTCTTT.

This clone was picked up a small number of times. The V gene is TRBV27, the J gene TRBJ1-6; 7 bases are a match to TRBD1. With 2 bases clipped from V and 11 bases from J, the junction kept 6 bases outside the gene matches. This CDR3 is 14 amino acids long. The germline V gene encodes CDR1 MNHEY and CDR2 SMNVEV (reference sequence). The CDR3 reads CASSLSRGDPPLHF. CDR3 nucleotide sequence: TGTGCCAGCAGTTTAAGCAGGGGGGACCCACCCCTCCACTTT.

This chain connects TRBV19 to TRBJ2-7, with 10 bases fitting TRBD2. The CDR3 covers 14 residues. V trimming: 4 bases; J trimming: 4 bases; junction bases outside the gene matches: 4. Germline V gene lookup returns CDR1 LNHDA and CDR2 SQIVND (reference sequence). The CDR3 protein is CASSRPSGSYEQYF. Written as DNA, the CDR3 is TGTGCCAGTAGTAGGCCTAGCGGGAGTTACGAGCAGTACTTC. The full variable domain, with the rest looked up from reference TRBV19 and TRBJ2-7, is DGGITQSPKYLFRKEGQNVTLSCEQNLNHDAMYWYRQDPGQGLRLIYYSQIVNDFQKGDIAEGYSVSREKKESFPLTVTSAQKNPTAFYLCASSRPSGSYEQYFGPGTRLTVT.

The chain employs TRBV2 and TRBJ1-4; the D gene is possibly TRBD1 (6 bases). The CDR3 length is 16 residues. In germline, CDR1 is SNHLY, CDR2 FYNNEI. V was cut by 0 bases and J by 10 bases, with 18 bases left in between. Here the CDR3 DNA reads TGTGCCAGCAGTGAAGCGCCGACAGGTCCAGGGGCAAAACTGTTTTTT. As protein: CASSEAPTGPGAKLFF.

There are a few counts of this clone. V and J are TRBV27 and TRBJ1-5; D is possibly TRBD1 (6 bases). Germline CDR1 and CDR2: MNHEY and SMNVEV (reference sequence). The V end lost 6 bases, the J end lost 0 bases, and 12 bases lay between the germline ends. The CDR3 runs to 15 residues. Here the CDR3 DNA reads TGTGCCAGCAGGCCACAGGGACCTAGCAATCAGCCCCAGCATTTT. Its translation is CASRPQGPSNQPQHF.